This TCR beta chain was sequenced in a study of Ad26.COV2.S vaccination and SARS-CoV-2 variants. Study findings and constraints: The placebo group had lower spike-specific TCR breadth than the vaccine recipients did.

Produced via immunoSEQ multiplex PCR; TCRdb's table is partial and in-frame only. This table holds about 350,000 clones, about 88% found once. Concerning this clone itself: Its antigen remains unknown.

V dropped 5 bases and J dropped 3 bases, with 26 bases sitting between them. Germline V gives CDR1 LNHDA, CDR2 SQIVND (reference sequence). This CDR3 comprises 18 residues. Treatment denoted: about 20 received Ad26.COV2.S at low or high dose, single or two shots; about 5 received placebo; per-sample allocation not given. Day 63 following the first vaccine or placebo injection was when the samples were taken. This chain links TRBV19 with TRBJ2-7; possibly TRBD1 or TRBD2 for D (5 bases each). The receptor comes from a person between 18 and 59 years old who received the Ad26.COV2.S COVID-19 vaccine or a placebo. The specimen was peripheral blood, collected in a trial of Ad26.COV2.S vaccine versus placebo. For the CDR3, the DNA is TGTGCCAGTAGTTTAAAACACCGAGGGGCCAGTAGCCTCTACGAGCAGTACTTC. Its translation is CASSLKHRGASSLYEQYF. The full variable domain, rest sourced from reference TRBV19 and TRBJ2-7, is DGGITQSPKYLFRKEGQNVTLSCEQNLNHDAMYWYRQDPGQGLRLIYYSQIVNDFQKGDIAEGYSVSREKKESFPLTVTSAQKNPTAFYLCASSLKHRGASSLYEQYFGPGTRLTVT.